What follows are 10 T cell receptor beta chains derived from one specimen sequenced in a study of T-cell memory formation after mild COVID-19. One entry per CDR3 protein results from TCRdb running MiXCR on the 5' RACE reads. This sample yields fewer than 700,000 distinct CDR3 sequences, of which 15% to 20% are seen a single time; more than 10% belongs to the top ten. Sequenced sample: PBMCs or a T cell subset sorted from them (not recorded which). These receptors were taken from an adult woman who had mild COVID-19 (a few samples of this study predate the infection). Cell type and time point are not known.

This clonotype was recorded many times. V and J are TRBV5-5 and TRBJ1-1; no reliable D call. The length of the CDR3 is 12 residues. The germline V gene has CDR1 SGHKS and CDR2 YYEKEE (reference sequence). Trimming removed 1 base from V and 0 bases from J, with 1 base in between. The CDR3 DNA reads as TGTGCCAGCAGCTTGTTGAACACTGAAGCTTTCTTT. It specifies CASSLLNTEAFF.

This clonotype was seen a few times. This sequence joins TRBV14 and TRBJ1-5, with D perhaps TRBD1 (5 bases). Looked up from germline, CDR1 is SGHDN and CDR2 is FVKESK. The germline V and J ends were trimmed by 2 bases and 11 bases, with 16 bases remaining between them. The CDR3 loop spans 14 amino acids. The CDR3 reads CASSQTRNGTTQHF. CDR3 DNA: TGTGCCAGCAGCCAAACGCGTAATGGGACGACCCAGCATTTT.

This clonotype was seen a few times. The V call is TRBV7-8, the J call TRBJ2-5, with 7 bases lining up with TRBD2. Germline lookup yields CDR1 SGHVS and CDR2 FQNEAQ. The CDR3 runs 15 residues. The ends lost 2 bases at V and 3 bases at J; junction bases unmatched: 6. CDR3 sequence reads: CASSLPSAGEETQYF. In DNA form, the CDR3 reads TGTGCCAGCAGCTTACCCTCGGCGGGGGAAGAGACCCAGTACTTC.

CDR3 protein: CASSWEGAPDTQYF. The CDR3, as DNA: TGTGCCAGCTCCTGGGAGGGGGCTCCAGATACGCAGTATTTT. J is TRBJ2-3 and V is TRBV18; the D call may be TRBD1 or TRBD2 (7 bases each). The germline V and J ends were trimmed by 6 bases and 4 bases, with 14 bases remaining between them. The CDR3 loop spans 14 amino acids. Germline V gene data show CDR1 as KGHSH and CDR2 as LQKENI.

This clonotype was counted at least ten times. This chain uses TRBV7-2 with TRBJ2-1, with 9 bases aligning to TRBD2. In germline, CDR1 is SGHTA, CDR2 FQGNSA. The CDR3 spans 17 residues. The V segment lost 0 bases and the J segment 6 bases; nucleotides outside the gene matches: 9. The CDR3 loop is CASSLAPSGTSLNEQFF. As DNA, the CDR3 is TGTGCCAGCAGCTTAGCCCCTTCCGGGACTAGCCTCAATGAGCAGTTCTTC.

This chain connects TRBV11-2 to TRBJ2-5; maybe TRBD2 (6 bases). The V end was cut by 0 bases, the J end by 1 base, with 18 bases between. CDR3 length: 18 amino acids. Germline-derived CDR1 and CDR2 are SGHAT and FQNNGV. DNA for the CDR3: TGTGCCAGCAGCTTAGATCTCGGGAGACTACGACGCCAAGAGACCCAGTACTTC. Its translation is CASSLDLGRLRRQETQYF.

The chain employs TRBV5-6 and TRBJ2-2; D tentatively reads TRBD1 or TRBD2 (5 bases each). CDR1 SGHDT and CDR2 YYEEEE come from the germline V gene. Trimming left V 5 bases short and J 5 bases short, with 7 bases between. CDR3 length: 12 amino acids. Here the CDR3 DNA reads TGTGCCAGCAGGTGGGGGACCGGGGAGCTGTTTTTT. This codes for CASRWGTGELFF.

A few counts support this clonotype. The chain employs TRBV12-3 or TRBV12-4 and TRBJ2-1; D not certain. The V and J ends lost 6 bases and 10 bases respectively, with 7 bases between them. The CDR3 is 10 residues long. The CDR3 loop reads CASRGGEQFF. CDR3 DNA: TGTGCCAGCAGGGGCGGCGAGCAGTTCTTC.

This clonotype was recorded a few times. The gene calls are TRBV20-1 and TRBJ2-1, with D possibly matching TRBD2 (5 bases). Germline CDR1 and CDR2: DFQATT and SNEGSKA (reference sequence). V was pared by 5 bases and J by 9 bases, with 14 bases between. The CDR3 consists of 12 residues. The CDR3 DNA reads as TGCAGTGCTCCAAAGTATGCGGGTGAGCAGTTCTTC. Residues: CSAPKYAGEQFF.

This clonotype was seen more than once but under ten times. The rearrangement links TRBV19 to TRBJ1-2, with TRBD1 as a possible D gene (6 bases). Germline CDR1 reads LNHDA; CDR2 reads SQIVND (reference sequence). V was pared by 10 bases and J by 8 bases, with 17 bases between. The CDR3 has 12 amino acids. The CDR3 region has the DNA TGTGCCATTTTAAACAGGGCCGACGGCTACACCTTC. It codes for CAILNRADGYTF.